This T cell receptor beta chain derives from a study of T cell responses to AZD1222 COVID-19 vaccine. Study-wide findings and caveats: Clonal diversity was possibly underestimated, and the donors were mostly white British, with more females. CD4 TCRs associated with vaccination spanned spike, dominating at 160-218 and 743-854. Targets within unmutated variant regions were reportedly found for nearly half of spike-specific TCRs.

This table comes from immunoSEQ multiplex PCR, and its TCRdb copy is limited to in-frame clones, with some not included. The table records approximately 130,000 clones, 80% to 95% of them present only once. CDR1 is MDHEN, CDR2 SYDVKM, per germline. This CDR3 is 15 amino acids long. The V and J ends lost 8 bases and 4 bases, in that order; junction bases with no gene match: 7. Details on this clone: What it binds is not known.

The input for sequencing was peripheral blood, taken on day 0 of AZD1222 vaccination. The sequence was collected from an adult in good health. The rearrangement joins TRBV28 to TRBJ1-4; 10 bases match TRBD1. The CDR3: CASSTGGAGNEKLFF. The CDR3 DNA sequence: TGTGCCAGCTCGACAGGGGGCGCGGGTAATGAAAAACTGTTTTTT.